The clone carrying this TCR beta chain was seen more than once but under ten times. The antigen is not known. One entry per CDR3 protein, called by TCRdb with MiXCR from the reads. The sample carries approximately 500,000 distinct CDR3 sequences, 33% recorded once. This sample stems from a study of T cell repertoires in cytomegalovirus infection. At the level of the study: CMV epitopes in the study were HLA-C-restricted (recently identified) and HLA-B-restricted (well studied). The public TCR beta signatures pointed to both CMV infection and matching HLA type. Whole-study results and caveats: There were carriers of CMV plus the relevant HLA, and cumulative public TCR beta family frequency identified them.

The sequencing here drew on cultured PBMCs, taken from culture after CMV antigen stimulation. This TCR derives from a human donor in good health (CMV status not recorded). Some clones in this sample may be carry-over from other donors' samples.

CDR3 nucleotides: TGTGCCAGCTCTAGCTATACCTACAATGAGCAGTTCTTC. The encoded protein is CASSSYTYNEQFF. The rearrangement uses TRBV7-9 and TRBJ2-1; D is perhaps TRBD2 (5 bases). Germline V gene data show CDR1 as SEHNR and CDR2 as FQNEAQ (reference sequence). V lost 8 bases to trimming and J lost 2 bases, with 10 bases between them. The CDR3 is 13 amino acids.